These 21 T cell receptor beta chains were all obtained from the same sample, sequenced in a study of tumor-infiltrating lymphocytes in primary liver carcinoma. Unsorted bulk tissue of about 19-31 mg yielded co-extracted RNA and DNA. The investigators made TCR beta cDNA from roughly 460 ng total RNA, using a constant-region primer. A slightly modified ARM-PCR protocol with three nested multiplex PCR rounds produced these TCR beta libraries. The first two PCR rounds used TRBV1-TRBV30 primers with a Cbeta primer, approximately 9 cycles each. TCRdb passed the multiplex PCR reads through MiXCR, listing each CDR3 protein once. The sample contains 20,000 to 25,000 distinct CDR3 sequences, approximately 80% of which appear only once. The sequenced sample consisted of liver tumor tissue from sampling region 2. Subset of the sample: tumor region T2, inferior pole. Receptors were obtained from a woman aged 25 to 39 with primary liver carcinoma and hepatitis B virus infection.

This clonotype is medium-sized in the sample. The genes are TRBV4-1 and TRBJ2-1; tentative D call: TRBD2 (6 bases). Trimming stripped 0 bases from V and 8 bases from J, with 14 bases between. The CDR3 runs to 15 residues. The germline V gene encodes CDR1 MGHRA and CDR2 YSYEKL. CDR3 nucleotides: TGCGCCAGCAGCCAAGATGGTCTAGCGAGGGATGAGCAGTTCTTC. Its translation: CASSQDGLARDEQFF.

Comments on this clonotype: The junction does not match germline at one end; this may be a read error. CDR3 DNA sequence: TGTACCAGCAGTATGAGCGGGAGTGGGGAGCTGTTTTTT. Amino acid sequence: CTSSMSGSGELFF. The V gene is TRBV28, the J gene TRBJ2-2; 8 bases line up with TRBD2. Germline CDR1 MDHEN, CDR2 SYDVKM. The CDR3 runs to 13 residues.

Relative to its sample, this clonotype is medium-sized. The CDR3 here is CASSESKAGTEAFF. CDR3 nucleotides: TGCGCCAGCAGTGAGTCGAAGGCGGGCACTGAAGCTTTCTTT. The genes are TRBV10-2 and TRBJ1-1, with D hard to call. This CDR3 is 14 amino acids long. V was pared by 0 bases and J by 4 bases, with 9 bases between. The germline V gene has CDR1 WSHSY and CDR2 SAAADI.

On this clonotype itself: One end of the junction varies from germline; a read error may be responsible. The V gene is TRBV12-3 or TRBV12-4, the J gene TRBJ2-5, with D unresolved. The CDR3 runs to 14 residues. This chain's CDR3 is CASSVPSSQETQYF. Here the CDR3 DNA reads TGTGCCAGCAGTGTACCAAGCTCACAAGAGACTCAGTACTTC.

This clonotype was seen only a few times. The final CDR3 position lacks the conserved phenylalanine or tryptophan, pointing to a likely read error. V and J are TRBV5-8 and TRBJ2-7; a weak D match, TRBD1 (5 bases). There are 14 residues in the CDR3. CDR1 is SGHTS and CDR2 is YDEGEE in the germline V gene. CDR3 region: CASSFNGQPYEQYL. DNA of the CDR3: TGTGCCAGTAGCTTCAATGGACAACCCTACGAGCAGTACCTC.

About this clonotype itself: The junction departs from germline at one end; a sequencing error may be responsible. This chain joins TRBV6-1 and TRBJ1-5; TRBD1 aligns across 7 bases. The CDR3 is made up of 16 amino acids. Germline V gene lookup returns CDR1 MNHNS and CDR2 SASEGT. CDR3 loop: CASSEQGSIPSQPQHF. CDR3 nucleotide sequence: TGTGCCAGTAGTGAACAGGGGAGCATCCCCAGTCAGCCCCAGCACTTT.

The gene calls are TRBV12-1 and TRBJ2-3; TRBD2, the D gene given by the table, was not confirmed from the DNA. TRBV12-1 is termed a pseudogene. CDR3 length equals 16 residues. The CDR3 region has the DNA TGTGCGAGCAACTCAGAGCTAGCGGGGGACACAGATACACAGTATTTT. It is translated as CASNSELAGDTDTQYF.

The sample holds a few counts of this clonotype. The genes are TRBV2 and TRBJ1-4; TRBD1 is a possible D gene (5 bases). The CDR3 length is 15 residues. Germline V CDR1 and CDR2: SNHLY, FYNNEI. V was cut by 6 bases and J by 3 bases, with 14 bases left in between. The CDR3 here is CASSAPGRPNEKLFF. CDR3 bases: TGTGCCAGCAGCGCCCCGGGACGGCCTAATGAAAAACTGTTTTTT. Full variable domain (missing parts from reference TRBV2 and TRBJ1-4): EPEVTQTPSHQVTQMGQEVILRCVPISNHLYFYWYRQILGQKVEFLVSFYNNEISEKSEIFDDQFSVERPDGSNFTLKIRSTKLEDSAMYFCASSAPGRPNEKLFFGSGTQLSVL.

The chain employs TRBV29-1 and TRBJ2-1; TRBD2 aligns across 7 bases. J was trimmed by 15 bases and V by 8 bases; bases with no gene match: 16. The germline V gene encodes CDR1 SQVTM and CDR2 ANQGSEA. The CDR3 length is 12 residues. CDR3 in DNA: TGCAGCATCGTGGAGTGGGAGGGCCGAATGTTCTTC. Translation gives CSIVEWEGRMFF.

This clonotype showed up just a few times. A read error may explain this, as a much larger clone is one base away. This CDR3 is CSARVPGLSGNTIYF. CDR3 DNA: TGCAGTGCTAGAGTCCCAGGGCTCTCTGGAAACACCATATATTTT. The chain recombines TRBV20-1 with TRBJ1-3; D possibly corresponds to TRBD1 (5 bases). The CDR3 is made up of 15 amino acids. Germline V CDR1 and CDR2: DFQATT, SNEGSKA (reference sequence). The V end lost 1 base, the J end lost 0 bases, and 10 bases lay between the germline ends.

The rearrangement uses TRBV2 and TRBJ2-7, with 11 bases matching TRBD1. CDR3 length equals 13 residues. Germline V gene sequence: CDR1 SNHLY, CDR2 FYNNEI. Trimming removed 6 bases from V and 9 bases from J; junction bases left unmatched: 7. The CDR3 protein is CASRDRGQYWQYF. The CDR3 DNA reads as TGTGCCAGCAGGGACAGGGGGCAGTACTGGCAGTACTTC.

As for this clonotype: Lacking the conserved final phenylalanine or tryptophan, this CDR3 likely reflects a read error. Because the CDR3's place on the DNA is in doubt, the DNA is left out and the CDR3 is given as listed by TCRdb. The chain links TRBV6-5 to TRBJ1-1. Both ends counted, the CDR3 spans 11 residues. CDR1 and CDR2 from the germline V gene are MNHEY and SVGAGI. The CDR3 reads CASNYADVAFL.

This clonotype was seen a handful of times. The final CDR3 position lacks the conserved phenylalanine or tryptophan, pointing to a likely read error. The chain uses TRBV5-5 and TRBJ1-2; D gene uncertain. Germline V lookup: CDR1 SGHKS, CDR2 YYEKEE (reference sequence). The CDR3 runs to 15 residues. CDR3 sequence: CTSSLVSGPGYGYTL. The CDR3, as DNA: TGTACCAGCAGCTTGGTGTCCGGCCCCGGGTATGGCTACACCCTC.

This clonotype came up a few times. A read error may produce the germline difference seen at one junction end. This sequence joins TRBV6-5 and TRBJ2-2; 8 bases are a match to TRBD1. The CDR3 is 15 amino acids. The germline CDR1 and CDR2 sequences are MNHEY and SVGAGI. CDR3 loop: CAGSPRTGYTGELFF. The CDR3 nucleotides are TGTGCCGGCAGTCCGCGGACAGGGTACACCGGGGAGCTATTTTTT.

The rearrangement joins TRBV6-5 to TRBJ2-2, with D possibly TRBD2 on 6 matching bases. Trimming stripped 6 bases from V and 3 bases from J, with 32 bases between. Germline assignment: CDR1 MNHEY and CDR2 SVGAGI. This CDR3 region has 21 residues. The chain's CDR3 is CASRRTQIGLGSDDYTGELFF. CDR3 DNA: TGTGCCAGCAGGCGTACTCAAATTGGCCTCGGGAGCGATGACTACACCGGGGAGCTGTTTTTT.

The chain employs TRBV11-3 and TRBJ2-2; 14 bases line up with TRBD2. Looked up from germline, CDR1 is SGHNT and CDR2 is YENEEA. V lost 2 bases, J lost 7 bases, and 15 bases stayed unmatched. This CDR3 has 20 amino acids. The CDR3 is CASSLRPTSGRAGEGGELFF. The CDR3 bases are TGTGCCAGCAGCTTACGCCCGACTAGCGGGAGGGCCGGAGAGGGCGGGGAGCTGTTTTTT.

About this clonotype itself: A read error is possible here, since a much larger clone lies one base away. This sequence joins TRBV11-2 and TRBJ1-1; 9 bases agree with TRBD1. Germline CDR1 reads SGHAT; CDR2 reads FQNNGV. V gave up 5 bases and J gave up 3 bases; unmatched junction bases: 7. The CDR3 runs 15 residues. The CDR3 nucleotides read TGTGCCAGCAGCCCCGGGACAGGGCGGGACACTGAAGCTTTCTTT. Protein: CASSPGTGRDTEAFF.

In regard to this clonotype: In this CDR3 the conserved last residue, phenylalanine or tryptophan, is missing, so a read error is likely. It is unclear where the CDR3 begins or ends on the DNA, so no DNA is shown, and the CDR3 is as TCRdb lists it. The chain uses TRBV11-2 and TRBJ1-1; the D call of TRBD1 is as the table states it, not checked on the DNA. Germline CDR1 and CDR2: SGHAT and FQNNGV. The CDR3 is 20 residues long, counting both termini. The chain's CDR3 is CASSARDRGRKRWSNTEALL.

Comment on this clonotype: The conserved phenylalanine or tryptophan normally closing the CDR3 is absent here, so this likely arose from a read error. This chain joins TRBV6-6 and TRBJ2-7; D possibly uses TRBD1 or TRBD2 (6 bases each). CDR3 length equals 13 residues. From germline, CDR1 is MNHNY and CDR2 SVGAGI (reference sequence). V gave up 10 bases and J gave up 4 bases, with 17 bases separating them. The CDR3 DNA follows: TGTGCCAACAGGCCCGGAGGGACATACGAGCAGTACTTA. Amino acids: CANRPGGTYEQYL.

This rearrangement joins TRBV30 to TRBJ1-2; D is unresolved. Trimming took off 0 bases at V and 4 bases at J, with 12 bases between the two ends. This CDR3 region has 14 residues. The germline gives CDR1 GTSNPN, CDR2 SVGIG (reference sequence). The CDR3 spells CAWSVLGRCYGYTF. DNA for the CDR3: TGTGCCTGGAGTGTACTCGGACGGTGCTATGGCTACACCTTC.

The chain has TRBV11-2 and TRBJ1-2; D is unresolved. The length of the CDR3 is 16 residues. Between the trimmed V and J ends, which lost 7 bases and 11 bases, there was a span of 29 bases. The germline V gene has CDR1 SGHAT and CDR2 FQNNGV. The CDR3 nucleotides read TGTGCCAGCAACCCACGAGGCGGGGATTGGAGCTATAGTTACACCTTC. Its protein is CASNPRGGDWSYSYTF.